The T cell receptor (beta chain) under discussion was sequenced for a study of shared clonotypes between healthy human individuals. CDR1 MGHRA and CDR2 YSYEKL come from the germline V gene. The V segment lost 4 bases and the J segment 1 base; nucleotides outside the gene matches: 0. There are 13 residues in the CDR3. CD45RO-negative CD8 cells positively selected for CCR7 made up the naive population, which excluded terminally differentiated effector memory CD45RA+ cells. Healthy and HIV-negative, the adult donors had no recent acute infections or vaccinations. Several immunoSEQ 96-well plates shared each subset's DNA, each plate a replicate. Sequencing was performed with immunoSEQ multiplex PCR; in TCRdb, only in-frame clones are kept and a portion is missing. The table has hundreds of thousands of clones, approximately 95% seen once.

Material: naive CD8+ T cells sorted from blood. This chain uses TRBV4-1 with TRBJ1-2; 7 bases are shared with TRBD1. The receptor was isolated from a woman aged 25 to 45 in good health. The CDR3 reads CASSRDSNYGYTF. In DNA, the CDR3 is TGCGCCAGCAGCCGGGACAGTAACTATGGCTACACCTTC.